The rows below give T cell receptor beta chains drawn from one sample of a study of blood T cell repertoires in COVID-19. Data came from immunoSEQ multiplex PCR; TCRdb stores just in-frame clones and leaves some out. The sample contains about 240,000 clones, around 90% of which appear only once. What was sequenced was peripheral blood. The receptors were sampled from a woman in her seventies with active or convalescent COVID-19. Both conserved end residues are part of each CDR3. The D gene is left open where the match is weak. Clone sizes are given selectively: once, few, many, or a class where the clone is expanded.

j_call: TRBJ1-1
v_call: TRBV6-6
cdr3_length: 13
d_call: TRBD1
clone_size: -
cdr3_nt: TGTGCCAGCAGGGGGACAGGGAAAGCTGAAGCTTTCTTT
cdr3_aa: CASRGTGKAEAFF

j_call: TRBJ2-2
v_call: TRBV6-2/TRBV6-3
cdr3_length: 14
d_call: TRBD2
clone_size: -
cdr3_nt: TGTGCCAGCAGCCGGACTAGCGCGAACAGGGAGCTGTTTTTT
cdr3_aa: CASSRTSANRELFF

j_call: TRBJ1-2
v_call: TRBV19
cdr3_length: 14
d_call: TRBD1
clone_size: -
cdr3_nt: TGTGCCAGTAGTATACTCAGGGGACAGAGAGGCTACACCTTC
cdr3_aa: CASSILRGQRGYTF

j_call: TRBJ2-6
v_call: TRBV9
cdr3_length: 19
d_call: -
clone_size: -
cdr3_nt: TGTGCCAGCAGCGTAGCTCCCGCAGGGGTCCCCTCTGGGGCCAACGTCCTGACTTTC
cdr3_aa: CASSVAPAGVPSGANVLTF

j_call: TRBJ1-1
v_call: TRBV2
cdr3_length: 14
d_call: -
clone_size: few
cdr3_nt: TGTGCCAGCAGTCCCAGTCAGGCGAACACTGAAGCTTTCTTT
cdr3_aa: CASSPSQANTEAFF

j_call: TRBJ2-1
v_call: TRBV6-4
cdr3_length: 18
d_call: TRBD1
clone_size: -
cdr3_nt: TGTGCCAGCAGTGTACTTCCGGGACAGGGTAATTCGGGCAATGAGCAGTTCTTC
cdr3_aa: CASSVLPGQGNSGNEQFF

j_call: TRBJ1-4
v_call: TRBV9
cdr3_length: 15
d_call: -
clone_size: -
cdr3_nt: TGTGCCAGCAGCGCGGGTTACGAGACTAATGAAAAACTGTTTTTT
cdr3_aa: CASSAGYETNEKLFF

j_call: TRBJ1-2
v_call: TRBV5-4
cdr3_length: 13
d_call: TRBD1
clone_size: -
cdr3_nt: TGTGCCAGCAGCACGGACAGGGTTTATGGCTACACCTTC
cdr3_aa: CASSTDRVYGYTF

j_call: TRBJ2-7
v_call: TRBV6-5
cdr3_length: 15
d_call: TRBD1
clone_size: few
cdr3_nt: TGTGCCAGCAGTTACTCGCCTACAGGGGGAAGCGAGCAGTACTTC
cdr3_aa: CASSYSPTGGSEQYF

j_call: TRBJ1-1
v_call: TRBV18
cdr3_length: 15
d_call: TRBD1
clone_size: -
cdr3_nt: TGTGCCAGCTCACCACAGACAGGGACCAACACTGAAGCTTTCTTT
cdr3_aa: CASSPQTGTNTEAFF

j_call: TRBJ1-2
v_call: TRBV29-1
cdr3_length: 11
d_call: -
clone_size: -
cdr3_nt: TGCAGCGTTGCGGAGGAATATGGCTACACCTTC
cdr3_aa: CSVAEEYGYTF

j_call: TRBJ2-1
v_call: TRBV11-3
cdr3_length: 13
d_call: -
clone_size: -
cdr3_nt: TGTGCCAGCAGCCTCCAGGAAGAGGGTGAGCAGTTCTTC
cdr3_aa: CASSLQEEGEQFF

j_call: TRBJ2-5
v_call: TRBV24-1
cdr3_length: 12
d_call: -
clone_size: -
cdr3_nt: TGTGCCACCGAAAGGGGTGGAGAGACCCAGTACTTC
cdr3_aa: CATERGGETQYF

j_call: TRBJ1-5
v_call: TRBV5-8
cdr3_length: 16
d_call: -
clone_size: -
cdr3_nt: TGTGCCAGCAGCTTGAGGATCCAGGGGTCGGGTCAGCCCCAGCATTTT
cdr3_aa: CASSLRIQGSGQPQHF

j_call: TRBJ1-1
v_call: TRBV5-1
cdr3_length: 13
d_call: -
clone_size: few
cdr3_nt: TGCGCCAGCAGCTCCTCTATGAACACTGAAGCTTTCTTT
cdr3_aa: CASSSSMNTEAFF

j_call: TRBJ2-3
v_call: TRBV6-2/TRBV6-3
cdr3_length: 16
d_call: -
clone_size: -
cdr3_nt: TGTGCCAGCAGTTCATACACAGGTGAAAGCACAGATACGCAGTATTTT
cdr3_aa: CASSSYTGESTDTQYF

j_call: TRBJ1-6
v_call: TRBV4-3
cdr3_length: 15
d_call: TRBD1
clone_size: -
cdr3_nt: TGCGCCAGCAGCCGCCAGGGACAGGGGTTTTCACCCCTCCACTTT
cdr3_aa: CASSRQGQGFSPLHF

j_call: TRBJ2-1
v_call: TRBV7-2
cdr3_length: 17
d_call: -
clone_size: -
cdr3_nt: TGTGCCAGCAGCTTAGTTTGGGACACCTTCTCCTACAATGAGCAGTTCTTC
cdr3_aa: CASSLVWDTFSYNEQFF

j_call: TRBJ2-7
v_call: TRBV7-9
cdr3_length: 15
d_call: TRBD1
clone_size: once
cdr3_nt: TGTGCCAGCAGGACCGCCGGGACAGGTTCCTACGAGCAGTACTTC
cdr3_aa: CASRTAGTGSYEQYF

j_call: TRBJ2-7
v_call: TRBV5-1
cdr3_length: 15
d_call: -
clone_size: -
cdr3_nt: TGCGCCAGCAGCTGGGTCGGGCCTCAGGGCTACGAGCAGTACTTC
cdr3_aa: CASSWVGPQGYEQYF

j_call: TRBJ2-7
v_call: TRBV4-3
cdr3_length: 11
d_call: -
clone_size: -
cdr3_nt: TGCGCCAGCGGCTCCTCCAAAAAGCAGTACTTC
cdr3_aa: CASGSSKKQYF

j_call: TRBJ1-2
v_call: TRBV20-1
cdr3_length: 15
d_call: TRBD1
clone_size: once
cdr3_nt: TGCAGTGCTAGTAATCAGGGGGGCTCCCCCTATGGCTACACCTTC
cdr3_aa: CSASNQGGSPYGYTF

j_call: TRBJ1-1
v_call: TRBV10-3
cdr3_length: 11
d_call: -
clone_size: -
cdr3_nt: TGTGCCATCAGTCGGGGTGTCGGAGCTTTCTTT
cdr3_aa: CAISRGVGAFF

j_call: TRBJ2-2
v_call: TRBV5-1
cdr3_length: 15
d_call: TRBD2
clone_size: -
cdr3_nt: TGCGCCAGCAGCTTAGCGGGGGGAGACACCGGGGAGCTGTTTTTT
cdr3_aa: CASSLAGGDTGELFF

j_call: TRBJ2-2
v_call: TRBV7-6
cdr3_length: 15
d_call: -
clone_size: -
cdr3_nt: TGTGCCAGCAGCTTATTGGAGGGCGCCACCGGGGAGCTGTTTTTT
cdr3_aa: CASSLLEGATGELFF

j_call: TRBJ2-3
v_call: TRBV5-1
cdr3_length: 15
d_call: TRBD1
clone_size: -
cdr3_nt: TGCGCCAGCAGCCTGGGACAGGGGGCAACAGATACGCAGTATTTT
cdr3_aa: CASSLGQGATDTQYF

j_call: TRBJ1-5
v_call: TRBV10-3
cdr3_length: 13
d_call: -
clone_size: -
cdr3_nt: TGTGCCATCAGTGGCGGGGGGAATCAGCCCCAGCATTTT
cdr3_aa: CAISGGGNQPQHF

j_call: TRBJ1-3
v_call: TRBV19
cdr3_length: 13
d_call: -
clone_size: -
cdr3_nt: TGTGCCAGTCGGGATAGCTCTGGAAACACCATATATTTT
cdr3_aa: CASRDSSGNTIYF

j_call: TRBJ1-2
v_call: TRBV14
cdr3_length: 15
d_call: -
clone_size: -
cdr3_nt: TGTGCCAGCAGCCAGGGATTGGGGAGGTCGTATGGCTACACCTTC
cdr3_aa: CASSQGLGRSYGYTF

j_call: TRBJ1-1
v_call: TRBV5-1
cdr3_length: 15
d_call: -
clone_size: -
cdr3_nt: TGCGCCAGCAGCTTTGTCTCGACAGAGAACACTGAAGCTTTCTTT
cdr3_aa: CASSFVSTENTEAFF

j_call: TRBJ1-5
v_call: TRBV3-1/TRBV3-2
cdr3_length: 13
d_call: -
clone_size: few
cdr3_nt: TGTGCCAGCAGCCAACGGGGGAGAATTCCCCAGCATTTT
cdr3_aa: CASSQRGRIPQHF

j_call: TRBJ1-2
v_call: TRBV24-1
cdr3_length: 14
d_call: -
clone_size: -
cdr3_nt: TGTGCCACCAGTGATTCCCCGGGGGACTATGGCTACACCTTC
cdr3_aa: CATSDSPGDYGYTF

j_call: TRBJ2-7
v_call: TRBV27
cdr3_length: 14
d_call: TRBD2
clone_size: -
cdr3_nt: TGTGCCAGCATCCCCGGGGGGTCCTCCTACGAGCAGTACTTC
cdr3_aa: CASIPGGSSYEQYF